The rows below give T cell receptor beta chains drawn from one sample of a study of regulatory T cells in long-lasting Graves disease. A single record per CDR3 protein comes from TCRdb applying MiXCR to the multiplex PCR reads. The data hold roughly 420,000 distinct CDR3 sequences, with about a sixth observed a single time. These data also featured in a second study, about T cells in Graves' hyperthyroidism and ophthalmopathy.

This material consisted of peripheral blood mononuclear cells (PBMCs), taken at new diagnosis, from a patient treated with antithyroid drugs. The receptors shown here come from a woman younger than 30 with Graves disease. CDR3s include the opening cysteine and the closing phenylalanine or tryptophan. A D gene is named only where the DNA matches it firmly. Size values are once, few and many counts, or a class for expanded clones, and some rows have none.

TRBD1	TRBV18	-	TRBJ2-7	TGTGCCAGCTCTGTCGGACAGGTGTCCTACGAGCAGTACTTC	CASSVGQVSYEQYF
TRBD2	TRBV13	many	TRBJ2-4	TGTGCCAGCAGCTCGAGGACTAGCGGGAGGAACATTCAGTACTTC	CASSSRTSGRNIQYF
TRBD1	TRBV6-2/TRBV6-3	few	TRBJ1-2	TGTGCCAGCAGTTACGCGGCAGGGGGCGCGGATAACTATGGCTACACCTTC	CASSYAAGGADNYGYTF
TRBD1	TRBV4-1	-	TRBJ1-2	TGCGCCAGCAGCCAAGAACTAGGGACAGCCGGAGGCTACACCTTC	CASSQELGTAGGYTF
TRBD2	TRBV29-1	-	TRBJ2-2	TGCAGCGTTGAACGGGGGGGCGTAAGCACCGGGGAGCTGTTTTTT	CSVERGGVSTGELFF
-	TRBV28	few	TRBJ2-1	TGTGCCAGCACCGCCCAAATAGCGGTCTCCTACAATGAGCAGTTCTTC	CASTAQIAVSYNEQFF
TRBD1	TRBV11-3	-	TRBJ2-5	TGTGCCAGCAGCTTAGTCCAACAGGGGGAGACCCAGTACTTC	CASSLVQQGETQYF
TRBD2	TRBV27	many	TRBJ2-1	TGTGCCAGCAGTTTCTCTAGCGGGGCTCACAATGAGCAGTTCTTC	CASSFSSGAHNEQFF
-	TRBV11-2	few	TRBJ1-2	TGCGCCAGCAGCCAAGACAGGATGGGGAACTATGGCTACACCTTC	CASSQDRMGNYGYTF
-	TRBV14	many	TRBJ2-1	TGTGCCAGCAGCCAAGGGCTAGAACGGGGCTACAATGAGCAGTTCTTC	CASSQGLERGYNEQFF
TRBD1	TRBV2	few	TRBJ2-2	TGTGCCAGCAGCCCGCGTATGACAGGGGTTACCGGGGAGCTGTTTTTT	CASSPRMTGVTGELFF
-	TRBV6-2/TRBV6-3	many	TRBJ2-3	TGTGCCAGCCCCCCCGGGATTGGCACAGATACGCAGTATTTT	CASPPGIGTDTQYF
-	TRBV7-9	-	TRBJ2-3	TGTGCCAGCAGCCGGGACTCGGGTGCGGGACGCACAGATACGCAGTATTTT	CASSRDSGAGRTDTQYF
-	TRBV6-1	many	TRBJ2-1	TGTGCCAGCAACCAACAGTTCTACAATGAGCAGTTCTTC	CASNQQFYNEQFF
-	TRBV7-9	-	TRBJ1-4	TGTGCCAGCAGCCCCGCGCAGGGAATGGGTGAAAAACTGTTTTTT	CASSPAQGMGEKLFF
-	TRBV2	many	TRBJ1-3	TGTGCCAGCAGTCCCTCCGAGGCGGGAAAGAACACCATATATTTT	CASSPSEAGKNTIYF
TRBD2	TRBV6-5	many	TRBJ2-7	TGTGCCAGCAGTTACTACCGGGGGGCCTACGAGCAGTACTTC	CASSYYRGAYEQYF
TRBD2	TRBV29-1	-	TRBJ2-3	TGCAGCGTTTTTCGGACTAGCGGGAAGGGCACAGATACGCAGTATTTT	CSVFRTSGKGTDTQYF
TRBD2	TRBV7-3	many	TRBJ2-1	TGTGCCAGCTCACCAGGGAGGGACAATGAGCAGTTCTTC	CASSPGRDNEQFF
-	TRBV27	few	TRBJ2-7	TGTGCCAGCGGGGGGCGCAGGAATTCCGAGCAGTACTTC	CASGGRRNSEQYF
TRBD1	TRBV19	many	TRBJ1-5	TGTGCCAGTAGTCAAAAAGGCATGACAGGGTTGAGCAATCAGCCCCAGCATTTT	CASSQKGMTGLSNQPQHF
-	TRBV12-3/TRBV12-4	-	TRBJ1-6	TGTGCCAGCAGAGGACCGGACCGTAGCTCCTATAATTCACCCCTCCACTTT	CASRGPDRSSYNSPLHF
-	TRBV28	many	TRBJ1-1	TGTGCCAGCAGCTACAGGGCCACTGAAGCTTTCTTT	CASSYRATEAFF
-	TRBV25-1	few	TRBJ1-1	TGTGCCACCCTGGGGTTTGGGGTTGGTAACACTGAAGCTTTCTTT	CATLGFGVGNTEAFF
-	TRBV28	many	TRBJ2-2	TGTGCCACCTCCGGGCGCCCGAACACCGGGGAGCTGTTTTTT	CATSGRPNTGELFF
-	TRBV7-2	few	TRBJ1-6	TGTGCCAGCAGCTTAGAAGGAGATAATAATTCACCCCTCCACTTT	CASSLEGDNNSPLHF
-	TRBV7-8	many	TRBJ2-3	TGTGCCAGCAGCTCAGCGGAAGGCGGGAAAGGCACAGATACGCAGTATTTT	CASSSAEGGKGTDTQYF
-	TRBV7-2	many	TRBJ2-7	TGTGCCAGCAGCCGCGACATCTACGAGCAGTACTTC	CASSRDIYEQYF
-	TRBV7-9	-	TRBJ2-4	TGTGCCAGCAGCTTAGGCCCGGAGACGAACATTCAGTACTTC	CASSLGPETNIQYF
-	TRBV19	-	TRBJ2-3	TGTGCCAGTAGAGGGGCCATATCTAGCACAGATACGCAGTATTTT	CASRGAISSTDTQYF
TRBD1	TRBV28	-	TRBJ1-1	TGTGCCAGCTGCAAACCGACAGGGGTCGCTGAAGCTTTCTTT	CASCKPTGVAEAFF
-	TRBV20-1	many	TRBJ2-1	TGCAGTGCTAAGGCCCTGCCCTACAATGAGCAGTTCTTC	CSAKALPYNEQFF
-	TRBV28	many	TRBJ2-7	TGTGCCAGCAGTTTCGGCAACTTACAGTACTTC	CASSFGNLQYF
TRBD1	TRBV6-5	many	TRBJ2-7	TGTGCCAGCAGTTCGGACAGGGTATGGTACGAGCAGTACTTC	CASSSDRVWYEQYF
-	TRBV18	few	TRBJ2-2	TGTGCCAGCTCACCGTCAGGAGCCGGGGAGCTGTTTTTT	CASSPSGAGELFF
-	TRBV28	few	TRBJ2-2	TGTGCCAGCAGTTATGGTCCTCCTCGGGAGCTGTTTTTT	CASSYGPPRELFF
TRBD2	TRBV20-1	many	TRBJ2-5	TGCAGTGCCCAAGGGGCGACTGGACTAGCGGATTTCCAAGAGACCCAGTACTTC	CSAQGATGLADFQETQYF
-	TRBV28	many	TRBJ1-1	TGTGCCAGCAGCCCTTCCCCGGGGCGGAACACTGAAGCTTTCTTT	CASSPSPGRNTEAFF
TRBD2	TRBV28	many	TRBJ2-2	TGTGCCAGCAGTTCCCCCTCGGGATCAGCTAGCGGGAGTGGGGAGCTGTTTTTT	CASSSPSGSASGSGELFF
TRBD2	TRBV11-2	many	TRBJ2-1	TGTGCCAGCAGCTTAGATGTCCTAGCGGGAGGAACCACAATCTTCAGCTCCTACAATGAGCAGTTCTTC	CASSLDVLAGGTTIFSSYNEQFF
-	TRBV5-1	-	TRBJ1-6	TGCGCCAGCAGAGGGGAGCTGAATTCACCCCTCCACTTT	CASRGELNSPLHF
-	TRBV7-2	few	TRBJ1-1	TGTGCCAGCAGTCCCCCGGGACACGGAAACACTGAAGCTTTCTTT	CASSPPGHGNTEAFF
-	TRBV4-3	-	TRBJ2-2	TGCGCCAGCAGCCAAGATGGAGGCAGGCCGCACACCGGGGAGCTGTTTTTT	CASSQDGGRPHTGELFF
-	TRBV9	few	TRBJ2-1	TGTGCCAGCAGTCGGACAGGGACTATGGCCAATGAGCAGTTCTTC	CASSRTGTMANEQFF
TRBD2	TRBV6-1	-	TRBJ2-1	TGTGCCAGCAGTCAGCTAGCGGGAGGGGGAGGGGAGCAGTTCTTC	CASSQLAGGGGEQFF
-	TRBV20-1	many	TRBJ2-7	TGCAGTGCTAGGCTAAGTGGGGCCCCCTACGAGCAGTACTTC	CSARLSGAPYEQYF
-	TRBV12-3/TRBV12-4	many	TRBJ1-2	TGTGCCAGCAGGCGGTCCTATGGCTACACCTTC	CASRRSYGYTF
TRBD1	TRBV7-2	few	TRBJ1-2	TGTGCCAGCAGCTTGACAGGGGGCGGAAGTCCCGGTGGCTACACCTTC	CASSLTGGGSPGGYTF
TRBD1	TRBV27	few	TRBJ1-6	TGTGCCACCAAACCTTTGCAGGGGGCTAATAATTCACCCCTCCACTTT	CATKPLQGANNSPLHF
-	TRBV5-5	many	TRBJ1-2	TGTGCCAGCAGCTCTGACGTCTACCCTTGGACAGCCGGAGGAATTTTTGGCTACACCTTC	CASSSDVYPWTAGGIFGYTF
-	TRBV28	-	TRBJ1-2	TGTGCCAGCAGTTTATATCCGGTAAACTATGGCTACACCTTC	CASSLYPVNYGYTF